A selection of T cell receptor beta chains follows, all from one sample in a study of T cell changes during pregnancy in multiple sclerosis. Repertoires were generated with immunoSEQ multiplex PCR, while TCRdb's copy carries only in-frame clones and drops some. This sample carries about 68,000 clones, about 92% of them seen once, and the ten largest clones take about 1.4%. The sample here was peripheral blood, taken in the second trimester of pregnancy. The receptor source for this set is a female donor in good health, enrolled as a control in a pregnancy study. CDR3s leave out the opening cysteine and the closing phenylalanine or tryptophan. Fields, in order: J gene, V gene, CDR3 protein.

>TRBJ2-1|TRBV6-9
ASSLTSGGGFNEQF
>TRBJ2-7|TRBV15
ATSRVGSGRREQY
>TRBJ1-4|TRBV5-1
ASSPTATNEKLF
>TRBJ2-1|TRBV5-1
ASRLEVSSLEQF
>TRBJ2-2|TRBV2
ASSERTGELF
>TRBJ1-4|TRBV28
ASSPSGTGWEKLF
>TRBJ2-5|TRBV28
ASRPTGLQETQY
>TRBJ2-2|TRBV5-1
ASSLARDGELF
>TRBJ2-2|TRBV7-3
ASSFEGNTGELF
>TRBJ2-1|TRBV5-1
ASSGGTGEDNEQF
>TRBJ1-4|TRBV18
ASSPGEKLF
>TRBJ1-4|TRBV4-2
ASSQDAGGKEKLF
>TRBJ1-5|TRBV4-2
ASSQDRGRGWGMNQPQH
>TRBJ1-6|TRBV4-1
ASSQVRTGHSPLH
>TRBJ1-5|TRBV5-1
ASSPDSNSNQPQH